This is a list of T cell receptor beta chains from one sample in a study of CD8+ T cells in alopecia areata. Sequenced by immunoSEQ multiplex PCR; TCRdb stores in-frame clones only, minus some. The table lists approximately 150,000 clones, approximately 50% of them singletons, with about 6.4% in the top ten. Sequencing was done on a sample of CD4+ T cells sorted from blood. Receptors originate from a human donor with alopecia areata. Each CDR3 is given with its conserved first and last residue. Each record gives: V gene, J gene, CDR3 protein.

TRBV5-1,TRBJ2-7,CASSFDGTSYEQYF
TRBV29-1,TRBJ2-5,CSVSLTGSTETQYF
TRBV9,TRBJ2-1,CASSVDRGRNEQFF
TRBV29-1,TRBJ2-5,CSVGTAQETQYF
TRBV27,TRBJ1-5,CASSSSRGPNQPQHF
TRBV5-4,TRBJ2-5,CASSSRLAEGETQYF
TRBV18,TRBJ1-2,CASSPQGNGYTF
TRBV2,TRBJ2-5,CASRQQETQYF
TRBV29-1,TRBJ2-3,CSTQQGDTQYF
TRBV30,TRBJ2-7,CAWTPQTRYEQYF
TRBV11-2,TRBJ2-7,CASSYSHPAGGRSYEQYF
TRBV18,TRBJ2-5,CASSPPVARETQYF
TRBV29-1,TRBJ1-1,CSVVSLLEAFF
TRBV30,TRBJ2-1,CAWTPLAGVGEQFF
TRBV7-3,TRBJ2-2,CASSPSPPGELFF
TRBV11-2,TRBJ2-2,CASQSGAGELFF
TRBV27,TRBJ2-5,CASSLSLAGATGETQYF
TRBV29-1,TRBJ2-7,CSVEGRASSEQYF
TRBV29-1,TRBJ1-4,CSVGTANEKLFF
TRBV29-1,TRBJ2-1,CSARVDRQFF
TRBV5-6,TRBJ2-7,CASSFSGYEQYF
TRBV29-1,TRBJ2-7,CSVVYGSGYEQYF
TRBV5-1,TRBJ2-7,CASSWTSGRVEQYF
TRBV30,TRBJ1-5,CAWSVGDGRPQHF
TRBV28,TRBJ2-7,CATRGESSYEQYF
TRBV7-8,TRBJ1-5,CASSLPGTGLFRQPQHF
TRBV7-2,TRBJ2-1,CASSIGTPNEQFF
TRBV2,TRBJ2-7,CASSARLDSYEQYF
TRBV29-1,TRBJ1-1,CSVARQGGEAFF
TRBV27,TRBJ2-5,CASSPWLAGVETQYF
TRBV29-1,TRBJ2-3,CSVSGRVHTDTQYF
TRBV9,TRBJ2-7,CASSVGQGAGEQYF
TRBV2,TRBJ2-7,CASNQEIRSYEQYF
TRBV29-1,TRBJ2-1,CSARTSGSRSDEQFF
TRBV29-1,TRBJ2-3,CSVNPLRSDTQYF
TRBV29-1,TRBJ1-1,CSALTGITEAFF
TRBV30,TRBJ2-5,CAWSGGVFGFVGQETQYF
TRBV29-1,TRBJ1-2,CSVEKHNLGDGYTF
TRBV9,TRBJ1-5,CASSPRGQSNQPQHF